Below are 28 T cell receptor beta chains sequenced from a single sample in a study of PD-1 blockade in classical Hodgkin lymphoma. Clones were sequenced by immunoSEQ multiplex PCR, and TCRdb holds only the in-frame ones, with some missing. The sample holds 15,000 to 20,000 clones, around 75% seen once. Exposure to brentuximab vedotin varied, and each patient had relapsed following autologous stem cell transplantation. Specimen: peripheral blood mononuclear cells (PBMCs), collected before the second cycle of nivolumab. These receptors all come from a human donor with classical Hodgkin lymphoma.

The chain carries TRBV2 and TRBJ1-1; the match to TRBD1 covers 7 bases. Trimming at V came to 7 bases and at J to 2 bases, leaving 7 bases not matched to a gene. Germline V lookup: CDR1 SNHLY, CDR2 FYNNEI. The CDR3 extends over 14 amino acids. The DNA of the CDR3 is TGTGCCAGCAATTCACAGGGGACCAACACTGAAGCTTTCTTT. Protein: CASNSQGTNTEAFF.

There are a few counts of this clone. V is TRBV7-2 and J is TRBJ1-1, with unresolved D. There are 13 residues in the CDR3. The V gene lost 2 bases and the J gene lost 4 bases, with 8 bases spanning the gap. Germline V gene sequence: CDR1 SGHTA, CDR2 FQGNSA. CDR3 DNA: TGTGCCAGCAGCTTAATAGAGTCCACTGAAGCTTTCTTT. This codes for CASSLIESTEAFF.

V usage is TRBV7-8 and J usage is TRBJ2-7; D is possibly TRBD2 (6 bases). This CDR3 is built from 15 residues. The germline CDR1 and CDR2 sequences are SGHVS and FQNEAQ. V was clipped by 1 base and J by 5 bases, with 15 bases between them. The CDR3 here is CASSLDGGDRNEQYF. CDR3 coding DNA: TGTGCCAGCAGCTTAGATGGCGGGGATCGGAACGAGCAGTACTTC.

This chain uses TRBV4-2 with TRBJ2-5, with D possibly called TRBD1 or TRBD2 (7 bases each). Germline loops: CDR1 LGHNA, CDR2 YNFKEQ. The CDR3 runs to 18 residues. V shed 0 bases and J shed 10 bases, with 27 bases lying between them. The CDR3, as DNA: TGTGCCAGCAGCCAAGAAAGCGGGACAGTCTTTTATCCCGGGATCCAGTACTTC. It translates to CASSQESGTVFYPGIQYF.

This chain joins TRBV6-5 and TRBJ1-5; D ambiguous. The V end lost 2 bases, the J end lost 5 bases, and 7 bases lay between the germline ends. Germline lookup yields CDR1 MNHEY and CDR2 SVGAGI. There are 13 residues in the CDR3. In DNA form, the CDR3 reads TGTGCCAGCAGTTACCAAAGCGATCAGCCCCAGCATTTT. Its protein is CASSYQSDQPQHF.

This chain connects TRBV9 to TRBJ1-1; D is perhaps TRBD1 (5 bases). The CDR3 sequence is 12 residues long. V gave up 4 bases and J gave up 6 bases, with 10 bases separating them. Germline values: CDR1 SGDLS, CDR2 YYNGEE. In DNA form, the CDR3 reads TGTGCCAGCAGCCCAGGGTCCCCTGAAGCTTTCTTT. Protein sequence: CASSPGSPEAFF.

The chain employs TRBV5-1 and TRBJ1-2; 12 positions agree with TRBD1. The J segment lost 4 bases and the V segment lost 3 bases, leaving 4 bases of the junction unmatched. Germline V gene data show CDR1 as SGHRS and CDR2 as YFSETQ. CDR3 length: 15 residues. CDR3 nucleotide sequence: TGCGCCAGCAGCTATGGGACAGGGGGCGGCTATGGCTACACCTTC. It codes for CASSYGTGGGYGYTF.

The gene calls are TRBV5-6 and TRBJ2-4; 9 bases map to TRBD1. Germline CDR1 and CDR2: SGHDT and YYEEEE. Trimming at V came to 4 bases and at J to 4 bases, leaving 6 bases not matched to a gene. The CDR3 consists of 15 residues. The CDR3 bases are TGTGCCAGCAGCACCTGGGACAGGGCTAAAAACATTCAGTACTTC. It yields the protein CASSTWDRAKNIQYF.

The CDR3 region has the DNA TGTGCCAGCAGCACAACAGGGGCCTCCTACAATGAGCAGTTCTTC. Its protein is CASSTTGASYNEQFF. This chain uses TRBV7-3 with TRBJ2-1; 7 bases map to TRBD1. The junction had 4 bases not matched to a gene; V was cut back by 5 bases and J by 0 bases. Germline CDR1 reads SGHTA; CDR2 reads FQGTGA. The CDR3 runs 15 residues.

CDR3 sequence: CASSLDSGGGEQYF. The CDR3 coding sequence is TGTGCCAGCAGCTTAGACAGCGGTGGGGGCGAGCAGTACTTC. The rearrangement links TRBV11-2 to TRBJ2-5; D might be TRBD1 or TRBD2, each matching 5 bases. The better agreement between TRBJ2-7 and the DNA end casts doubt on the J call. This CDR3 contains 14 residues. CDR1 and CDR2 (germline): SGHAT, FQNNGV.

The V call is TRBV6-5, the J call TRBJ1-2; 7 bases fit TRBD1. The CDR3 has 15 amino acids. J gave up 2 bases and V 0 bases, and 3 bases lay outside the gene matches. CDR1 and CDR2 (germline): MNHEY, SVGAGI. In nucleotides, the CDR3 is TGTGCCAGCAGTTACTCTGACAGGGTGAACTATGGCTACACCTTC. Its translation is CASSYSDRVNYGYTF.

By share, this clone counts as medium-sized. The same CDR3 arises from other DNA sequences in this sample as well. The rearrangement links TRBV4-1 to TRBJ2-5; the D gene is possibly TRBD2 (5 bases). The germline gives CDR1 MGHRA, CDR2 YSYEKL. The CDR3 is 14 amino acids. The V and J ends lost 4 bases and 2 bases respectively, with 11 bases between them. The CDR3 spells CASSRPGSQETQYF. The CDR3 region has the DNA TGCGCCAGCAGCCGCCCGGGATCACAAGAGACCCAGTACTTC.

The chain is built from TRBV7-8 and TRBJ2-2; D could derive from TRBD1 or TRBD2 (5 bases each). The CDR3 consists of 16 residues. Per germline, CDR1 SGHVS and CDR2 FQNEAQ. Trimming took off 2 bases at V and 0 bases at J, with 10 bases between the two ends. CDR3 coding DNA: TGTGCCAGCAGCTTACTTGGGACCGCGAACACCGGGGAGCTGTTTTTT. Translation: CASSLLGTANTGELFF.

CDR3 loop: CASSDGQGEIIVEAFF. For the CDR3, the DNA is TGTGCCAGCAGTGACGGACAGGGGGAGATTATTGTTGAAGCTTTCTTT. The V gene is TRBV2, the J gene TRBJ1-1; 10 bases fit TRBD1. This CDR3 is built from 16 residues. V shed 3 bases and J 7 bases; nucleotides not matched to a gene: 11. CDR1 SNHLY and CDR2 FYNNEI come from the germline V gene.

The rearrangement joins TRBV6-1 to TRBJ1-4, with D unresolved. This CDR3 region has 15 residues. V was trimmed by 3 bases and J by 0 bases, leaving 8 bases between them. The germline CDR1 and CDR2 sequences are MNHNS and SASEGT. The CDR3 sequence is CASSDPGTTNEKLFF. CDR3 DNA sequence: TGTGCCAGCAGTGATCCGGGAACAACTAATGAAAAACTGTTTTTT.

The genes are TRBV7-2 and TRBJ2-2; weak D call: TRBD1 (5 bases). Trimming took 3 bases from V and 6 from J, leaving 11 bases between them. This CDR3 has 14 amino acids. Germline V gene data show CDR1 as SGHTA and CDR2 as FQGNSA. CDR3 DNA: TGTGCCAGCAGCTTCGGCAGGGCGCCCGGGGAGCTGTTTTTT. This sequence encodes CASSFGRAPGELFF.

CDR3 in amino acids: CASSLSTSTSTDTQYF. In DNA, the CDR3 is TGTGCCAGCAGCTTATCAACTTCCACTAGCACAGATACGCAGTATTTT. The J gene is TRBJ2-3, the V gene TRBV7-2; D gene ambiguous. Trimming took 2 bases from V and 0 from J, leaving 12 bases between them. Germline CDR1 SGHTA, CDR2 FQGNSA. The CDR3 has 16 amino acids. Variable domain in full (rest from reference TRBV7-2 and TRBJ2-3): GAGVSQSPSNKVTEKGKDVELRCDPISGHTALYWYRQSLGQGLEFLIYFQGNSAPDKSGLPSDRFSAERTGGSVSTLTIQRTQQEDSAVYLCASSLSTSTSTDTQYFGPGTRLTVL.

J is TRBJ2-7 and V is TRBV30; D is uncertain. Germline CDR1 reads GTSNPN; CDR2 reads SVGIG (reference sequence). The length of the CDR3 is 13 residues. V was clipped by 2 bases and J by 4 bases, with 12 bases between them. CDR3 amino acids: CAWSPPLPYEQYF. As DNA, the CDR3 is TGTGCCTGGAGTCCCCCTCTACCTTACGAGCAGTACTTC.

This clone was counted a few times. The rearrangement links TRBV7-8 to TRBJ2-4; 7 nucleotides match TRBD1. This CDR3 has 16 amino acids. Germline values: CDR1 SGHVS, CDR2 FQNEAQ. V lost 5 bases and J lost 6; bases outside the gene matches: 13. CDR3 DNA sequence: TGTGCCAGCAGCGCGTCAACAGGGGAGAGTGGAAACATTCAGTACTTC. Protein: CASSASTGESGNIQYF.

The CDR3 bases are TGTGCCAGTAGTATAGGGCGAGCGGGGGGCCGGCCTGAGCAGTTCTTC. It is translated as CASSIGRAGGRPEQFF. The chain has TRBV19 and TRBJ2-1; 9 bases match TRBD2. Germline V gene lookup returns CDR1 LNHDA and CDR2 SQIVND (reference sequence). V lost 1 base, J lost 9 bases, and 10 bases stayed unmatched. The CDR3 is made up of 16 amino acids.

CDR3 DNA sequence: TGTGCCAGCAGTTACGAAAGGGGGGATAACTATGGCTACACCTTC. It yields the protein CASSYERGDNYGYTF. The chain has TRBV6-6 and TRBJ1-2, with D tentatively TRBD1 (6 bases). Trimming pared 2 bases from V and 1 base from J, leaving 11 bases between. Germline assignment: CDR1 MNHNY and CDR2 SVGAGI (reference sequence). The CDR3 is 15 amino acids.

J is TRBJ1-1 and V is TRBV7-8; D gene unclear. The CDR3 extends over 16 amino acids. Looked up from germline, CDR1 is SGHVS and CDR2 is FQNEAQ. Trimming shortened V by 5 bases and J by 5 bases, and 21 bases separated the two germline ends. The CDR3 reads CASSREDFIFQTEAFF. As DNA, the CDR3 is TGTGCCAGCAGCCGAGAAGACTTTATTTTTCAGACTGAAGCTTTCTTT. The complete variable domain, with remaining parts taken from reference TRBV7-8 and TRBJ1-1, reads GAGVSQSPRYKVAKRGQDVALRCDPISGHVSLFWYQQALGQGPEFLTYFQNEAQLDKSGLPSDRFFAERPEGSVSTLKIQRTQQEDSAVYLCASSREDFIFQTEAFFGQGTRLTVV.

The chain is built from TRBV27 and TRBJ1-6, with D possibly matching TRBD1 (5 bases). V was shortened by 8 bases and J by 8 bases, with 19 bases between the two germline ends. Looked up from germline, CDR1 is MNHEY and CDR2 is SMNVEV (reference sequence). The CDR3 extends over 15 amino acids. In nucleotides, the CDR3 is TGTGCCAGCTCCAGACAGAGCTTGAGTGATTCACCCCTCCACTTT. Translation: CASSRQSLSDSPLHF.

The rearrangement joins TRBV7-2 to TRBJ1-5; D not certain. Germline V gene sequence: CDR1 SGHTA, CDR2 FQGNSA. The V and J ends lost 0 bases and 7 bases respectively, with 7 bases between them. The CDR3 contains 13 residues. The CDR3 DNA reads TGTGCCAGCAGCTTAGCGGCTGGCCAGCCCCAGCATTTT. Translation: CASSLAAGQPQHF. Full variable domain (outside the CDR3, taken from reference TRBV7-2 and TRBJ1-5): GAGVSQSPSNKVTEKGKDVELRCDPISGHTALYWYRQSLGQGLEFLIYFQGNSAPDKSGLPSDRFSAERTGGSVSTLTIQRTQQEDSAVYLCASSLAAGQPQHFGDGTRLSIL.

The chain has TRBV15 and TRBJ2-7, with TRBD1 matching over 8 bases. Germline assignment: CDR1 LNHNV and CDR2 YYDKDF (reference sequence). Trimming removed 2 bases from V and 3 bases from J; junction bases left unmatched: 9. This CDR3 spans 16 amino acids. CDR3 bases: TGTGCCACCAGCAGATTACCGGGACAGGAAGGCTACGAGCAGTACTTC. Translated: CATSRLPGQEGYEQYF.

This chain links TRBV18 with TRBJ1-1; D uncertain. This CDR3 has 14 residues. Germline CDR1 reads KGHSH; CDR2 reads LQKENI. V dropped 3 bases and J dropped 6 bases, with 14 bases sitting between them. CDR3 coding DNA: TGTGCCAGCTCACCTGGTGGCCTGCTCCCTGAAGCTTTCTTT. Protein sequence: CASSPGGLLPEAFF.

This clone came up a few times. V and J are TRBV5-4 and TRBJ2-4; tentatively, D is TRBD2 (5 bases). The CDR3 extends over 14 amino acids. Deletions cut 4 bases from V and 5 bases from J, with 13 bases between. Per germline, CDR1 SGHNT and CDR2 YYREEE (reference sequence). This CDR3 is CASSLPNGENIQYF. CDR3 nucleotide sequence: TGTGCCAGCAGCCTACCAAACGGGGAAAACATTCAGTACTTC.

The V and J genes are TRBV30 and TRBJ2-3; D is perhaps TRBD2 (6 bases). The CDR3 has 14 amino acids. From germline, CDR1 is GTSNPN and CDR2 SVGIG (reference sequence). With 2 bases removed from V and 0 bases from J, the gap between germline ends came to 9 bases. For the CDR3, the DNA is TGTGCCTGGAGTCAAGGGACTAGCACAGATACGCAGTATTTT. It translates to CAWSQGTSTDTQYF. The complete variable domain, with remaining parts taken from reference TRBV30 and TRBJ2-3, reads SQTIHQWPATLVQPVGSPLSLECTVEGTSNPNLYWYRQAAGRGLQLLFYSVGIGQISSEVPQNLSASRPQDRQFILSSKKLLLSDSGFYLCAWSQGTSTDTQYFGPGTRLTVL.